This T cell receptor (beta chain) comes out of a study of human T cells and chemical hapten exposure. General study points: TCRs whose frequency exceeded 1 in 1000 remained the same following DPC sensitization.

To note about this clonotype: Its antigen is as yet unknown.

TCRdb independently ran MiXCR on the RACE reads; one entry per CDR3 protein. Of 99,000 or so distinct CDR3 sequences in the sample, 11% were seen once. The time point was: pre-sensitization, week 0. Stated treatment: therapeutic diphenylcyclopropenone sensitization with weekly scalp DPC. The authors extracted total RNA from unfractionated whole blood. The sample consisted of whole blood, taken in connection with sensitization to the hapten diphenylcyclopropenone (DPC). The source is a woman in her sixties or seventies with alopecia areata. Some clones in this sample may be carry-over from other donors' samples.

The CDR3 spells CASRQGREETQYF. In DNA, the CDR3 is TGTGCCAGCAGACAAGGACGAGAAGAGACCCAGTACTTC. V and J are TRBV2 and TRBJ2-5, with unresolved D. The CDR3 consists of 13 residues. The ends were cut back, 6 bases at V and 3 bases at J, with 11 bases in the middle. From germline, CDR1 is SNHLY and CDR2 FYNNEI.